These 13 T cell receptor beta chains came from one sample sequenced in a study of preoperative IRX-2 immunotherapy in early breast cancer. Treatment noted: preoperative locoregional IRX-2 cytokine immunotherapy. The protocol was immunoSEQ multiplex PCR, while the TCRdb copy is restricted to in-frame clones and leaves out a portion. This table has a few thousand clones, about 80% appearing once. Here the sequenced sample was tumor tissue, taken after IRX-2 immunotherapy. The source of these receptors is a human donor with breast cancer.

The genes are TRBV6-8 and TRBJ1-1, with a possible D match to TRBD1 (5 bases). This CDR3 has 14 amino acids. V shed 3 bases and J shed 1 base, with 9 bases lying between them. Germline V CDR1 and CDR2: MNHGY, SAAAGT. The CDR3 protein is CASSYGAENTEAFF. The CDR3 DNA is TGTGCCAGCAGTTATGGGGCAGAGAACACTGAAGCTTTCTTT.

This sequence joins TRBV27 and TRBJ2-1; tentatively, D is TRBD2 (6 bases). From germline, CDR1 is MNHEY and CDR2 SMNVEV (reference sequence). The germline V and J ends were trimmed by 4 bases and 6 bases, with 19 bases remaining between them. The CDR3 is 16 amino acids. CDR3 sequence: CASSSLTSGGGNEQFF. CDR3 coding DNA: TGTGCCAGCAGTTCCCTGACTAGTGGCGGCGGCAATGAGCAGTTCTTC.

The chain combines TRBV18 with TRBJ1-2; 7 nucleotides agree with TRBD1. The CDR3 is 15 residues long. V lost 3 bases and J lost 7; bases outside the gene matches: 11. Germline V CDR1 and CDR2: KGHSH, LQKENI. CDR3 region: CASSPLPDRDSGYTF. CDR3 in DNA: TGTGCCAGCTCACCCCTCCCTGACAGGGATTCTGGCTACACCTTC.

The chain is built from TRBV5-1 and TRBJ2-7, with TRBD1 matching 9 bases. V dropped 4 bases and J dropped 2; count of bases not matched to a gene: 4. Germline V gene data show CDR1 as SGHRS and CDR2 as YFSETQ. The CDR3 totals 14 residues. The chain's CDR3 is CASSPGDRAYEQYF. The CDR3 region has the DNA TGCGCCAGCAGCCCCGGGGACAGGGCCTACGAGCAGTACTTC.

This sequence joins TRBV19 and TRBJ1-5, with a tentative D call TRBD1 (6 bases). CDR1 is LNHDA, CDR2 SQIVND, per germline (reference sequence). The CDR3 has 15 amino acids. Trimming cost V 0 bases and J 4 bases, with 10 bases left between them. The CDR3 loop reads CASSIEQGRNQPQHF. For the CDR3, the DNA is TGTGCCAGTAGTATAGAACAGGGTCGTAATCAGCCCCAGCATTTT.

A few counts support this clone. This chain connects TRBV6-8 to TRBJ1-1; D not resolved. The germline CDR1 and CDR2 sequences are MNHGY and SAAAGT. This CDR3 is built from 14 residues. V was clipped by 8 bases and J by 3 bases, with 16 bases between them. The CDR3 DNA reads as TGTGCCAGCCAAACAGTGGTCGATTACACTGAAGCTTTCTTT. Its translation is CASQTVVDYTEAFF.

This clone was observed a handful of times. The V call is TRBV6-8, the J call TRBJ2-7, with D possibly matching TRBD2 (6 bases). V lost 7 bases and J 2 bases, leaving 24 bases between the germline ends. The CDR3 consists of 17 residues. Germline CDR1 reads MNHGY; CDR2 reads SAAAGT. The CDR3 DNA follows: TGTGCCAGCACCGAAAACAGGTATGGCGGGACCGCCTACGAGCAGTACTTC. Encoded protein: CASTENRYGGTAYEQYF.

The chain is built from TRBV11-3 and TRBJ2-5; a possible D gene is TRBD2 (6 bases). CDR1 SGHNT and CDR2 YENEEA come from the germline V gene. This CDR3 comprises 15 residues. The ends were cut back, 3 bases at V and 7 bases at J, with 18 bases in the middle. The CDR3 DNA is TGTGCCAGCAGCTTGAGCCGAGGGGAGGCAGGGACCCAGTACTTC. Translated: CASSLSRGEAGTQYF.

The chain employs TRBV5-1 and TRBJ2-2; TRBD2 aligns across 7 bases. The length of the CDR3 is 15 residues. Germline assignment: CDR1 SGHRS and CDR2 YFSETQ. V gave up 5 bases and J gave up 6 bases; unmatched junction bases: 10. This chain's CDR3 is CASSNDRRESGELFF. The CDR3, as DNA: TGCGCCAGCAGTAACGACCGGCGGGAGTCCGGGGAGCTGTTTTTT.

The CDR3 DNA sequence: TGTGCCAGCAGCCTACTGACAGGGAACACCGGGGAGCTGTTTTTT. The encoded protein is CASSLLTGNTGELFF. The chain employs TRBV6-8 and TRBJ2-2; tentatively, D is TRBD1 (6 bases). The V gene lost 6 bases and the J gene lost 1 base, with 12 bases spanning the gap. Looked up from germline, CDR1 is MNHGY and CDR2 is SAAAGT. This CDR3 region has 15 residues.

This clone has only a few counts. The rearrangement joins TRBV7-6 to TRBJ2-1; 7 bases line up with TRBD1. J lost 7 bases, V lost 4 bases, and 13 bases had no gene match. Germline V CDR1 and CDR2: SGHVS, FNYEAQ. The CDR3 spans 16 residues. This CDR3 reads CASSWGYEGALNEQFF. As DNA, the CDR3 is TGTGCCAGCAGCTGGGGGTATGAGGGGGCGTTGAATGAGCAGTTCTTC. Full variable domain (missing parts from reference TRBV7-6 and TRBJ2-1): GAGVSQSPRYKVTKRGQDVALRCDPISGHVSLYWYRQALGQGPEFLTYFNYEAQQDKSGLPNDRFSAERPEGSISTLTIQRTEQRDSAMYRCASSWGYEGALNEQFFGPGTRLTVL.

This clone was counted a few times. The J gene is TRBJ1-1, the V gene TRBV10-2; perhaps TRBD1 as D (5 bases). Deletions cut 6 bases from V and 4 bases from J, with 12 bases between. Germline V gene data show CDR1 as WSHSY and CDR2 as SAAADI. The CDR3 length is 13 residues. CDR3 bases: TGCGCCAGCAGCACGGGGGGAGGCACTGAAGCTTTCTTT. Its translation is CASSTGGGTEAFF.

V gene TRBV7-6 combines with J gene TRBJ2-7, with TRBD1 matching 8 bases. The CDR3 sequence is 14 residues long. The junction had 6 bases not matched to a gene; V was cut back by 4 bases and J by 4 bases. CDR1 is SGHVS and CDR2 is FNYEAQ in the germline V gene. CDR3 nucleotides: TGTGCCAGCAGCTCAGGGACAGGCCTTTACGAGCAGTACTTC. Protein sequence: CASSSGTGLYEQYF.